What follows describes a single T cell receptor beta chain. The CDR3 length is 16 residues. The germline gives CDR1 KGHSH, CDR2 LQKENI. The ends lost 3 bases at V and 2 bases at J; junction bases unmatched: 6. These data belong to a study of control samples from healthy donors and cancer patients. Only in-frame clones appear in the TCRdb table, and some are missing; sequencing was by immunoSEQ multiplex PCR. Here the sample spans some 130,000 clones, approximately 86% being singletons. The TCR originated in a woman in her 30s in good health. Specimen: blood. V and J are TRBV18 and TRBJ2-7; 11 bases line up with TRBD2. This CDR3 is CASSPQPSGRTYEQYF. As DNA, the CDR3 is TGTGCCAGCTCACCCCAGCCTAGCGGGAGGACCTACGAGCAGTACTTC.